This T cell receptor (beta chain) was sequenced for a study of OX40 agonist ivuxolimab in advanced cancers. Study-wide background: Dose-escalation subjects each had hepatocellular carcinoma, melanoma, renal cell or head and neck cancer.

The CDR3 covers 16 residues. V was clipped by 0 bases and J by 1 base, with 13 bases between them. Germline V gene lookup returns CDR1 LGHNA and CDR2 YSLEER. General observations from the study: On average, CD8+ T cells had more expanded clones than CD4+.

Of note for this clone: Antigen unknown.

Assay: immunoSEQ multiplex PCR; the TCRdb copy retains only in-frame clones and omits some. The table records approximately 70,000 clones, about nine tenths of them present only once. This chain uses TRBV4-3 with TRBJ2-7, with D maybe TRBD2 (7 bases). The source was CD4+ or CD8+ T cells sorted from blood, collected in a trial of the OX40 agonist ivuxolimab. The origin of this receptor is an adult with an advanced solid tumor such as melanoma, head and neck, liver or kidney cancer. CDR3 residues: CASSQDRRGASYEQYF. CDR3 bases: TGCGCCAGCAGCCAAGATCGCCGGGGGGCATCCTACGAGCAGTACTTC.